This T cell receptor (beta chain) was found in a study of blood T cell repertoires in COVID-19. About this clone: This sample includes further DNA sequences coding for the same CDR3.

The V and J ends lost 0 bases and 4 bases, in that order; junction bases with no gene match: 6. Germline values: CDR1 SGDLS, CDR2 YYNGEE. This CDR3 has 16 residues. Generated by immunoSEQ multiplex PCR, the TCRdb table keeps only in-frame clones and is missing some. The sample contains about 230,000 clones, over 75% of which appear only once. The V and J genes are TRBV9 and TRBJ2-3, with 9 bases fitting TRBD2. The sequencing input was peripheral blood. This TCR was recovered from an elderly woman with acute or convalescent COVID-19. CDR3 sequence reads: CASSVGVAGVADTQYF. The DNA of the CDR3 is TGTGCCAGCAGCGTAGGGGTAGCGGGAGTGGCAGATACGCAGTATTTT. The full variable domain, rest sourced from reference TRBV9 and TRBJ2-3, is DSGVTQTPKHLITATGQRVTLRCSPRSGDLSVYWYQQSLDQGLQFLIQYYNGEERAKGNILERFSAQQFPDLHSELNLSSLELGDSALYFCASSVGVAGVADTQYFGPGTRLTVL.